This entry lists 15 T cell receptor beta chains sequenced from one sample in a study of cytomegalovirus exposure and HLA in healthy donors. Vbeta (60) and Jbeta (13) primers were used in the PCR. Sequencing was performed with immunoSEQ multiplex PCR; in TCRdb, only in-frame clones are kept and a portion is missing. Of 60,000 to 75,000 clones in the sample, approximately 79% were seen once. Material: PBMCs. All receptors come from a woman in her 40s in good health and CMV-seropositive.

In this sample, this clone turned up a few times. The chain combines TRBV2 with TRBJ1-1; D is possibly TRBD1 (5 bases). The CDR3 covers 14 residues. The germline CDR1 and CDR2 sequences are SNHLY and FYNNEI. Trimming stripped 3 bases from V and 4 bases from J, with 12 bases between. DNA of the CDR3: TGTGCCAGCAGTGAGGGGGGGGTGGGCACTGAAGCTTTCTTT. Translation gives CASSEGGVGTEAFF.

This sequence joins TRBV18 and TRBJ2-7, with D tentatively TRBD2 (5 bases). Germline V gene lookup returns CDR1 KGHSH and CDR2 LQKENI. V shed 3 bases and J shed 3 bases, with 12 bases lying between them. The CDR3 has 14 amino acids. CDR3 DNA sequence: TGTGCCAGCTCACCGGCCGGGGTAGACTACGAGCAGTACTTC. It codes for CASSPAGVDYEQYF. Full variable domain (remainder filled in from reference TRBV18 and TRBJ2-7): NAGVMQNPRHLVRRRGQEARLRCSPMKGHSHVYWYRQLPEEGLKFMVYLQKENIIDESGMPKERFSAEFPKEGPSILRIQQVVRGDSAAYFCASSPAGVDYEQYFGPGTRLTVT.

This clone came up a few times. This chain links TRBV2 with TRBJ1-1; possible D gene TRBD1, 6 bases. This CDR3 contains 14 residues. Germline CDR1 SNHLY, CDR2 FYNNEI. Trimming removed 4 bases from V and 0 bases from J, with 9 bases in between. In DNA form, the CDR3 reads TGTGCCAGCAGTGTGGGACAAATGAACACTGAAGCTTTCTTT. Protein: CASSVGQMNTEAFF.

The table lists this clone with a few counts. The chain combines TRBV2 with TRBJ2-7; 7 nucleotides match TRBD2. The CDR3 length is 12 residues. With V trimmed by 4 bases and J by 6 bases, 3 bases remained unmatched. CDR1 is SNHLY, CDR2 FYNNEI, per germline. This CDR3 reads CASSVWGGEQYF. In nucleotides, the CDR3 is TGTGCCAGCAGTGTGTGGGGGGGCGAGCAGTACTTC.

This rearrangement joins TRBV11-3 to TRBJ2-6, with a weak D call TRBD1 (6 bases). CDR3 length equals 16 residues. Trimming took off 1 base at V and 0 bases at J, with 7 bases between the two ends. CDR1 is SGHNT, CDR2 YENEEA, per germline. The CDR3 DNA follows: TGTGCCAGCAGCTTAGGGACAGACTCTGGGGCCAACGTCCTGACTTTC. Its translation: CASSLGTDSGANVLTF.

This clone was seen more than once but under ten times. The rearrangement joins TRBV10-3 to TRBJ2-5, with a weak D call TRBD1 (5 bases). Per germline, CDR1 ENHRY and CDR2 SYGVKD. V gave up 6 bases and J gave up 5 bases, with 13 bases separating them. The CDR3 consists of 13 residues. The chain's CDR3 is CAISQSSGETQYF. The CDR3 coding sequence is TGTGCCATCAGCCAAAGTTCAGGGGAGACCCAGTACTTC.

The rearrangement uses TRBV6-5 and TRBJ1-2; a possible D gene is TRBD1 (5 bases). Germline lookup yields CDR1 MNHEY and CDR2 SVGAGI. The germline V and J ends were trimmed by 4 bases and 2 bases, with 11 bases remaining between them. The CDR3 runs to 14 residues. CDR3 residues: CASSSLQANYGYTF. DNA for the CDR3: TGTGCCAGCAGTTCATTACAGGCGAACTATGGCTACACCTTC.

This sequence joins TRBV6-5 and TRBJ1-1, with D possibly being TRBD1 (6 bases). The V gene's germline CDR1 is MNHEY and CDR2 SVGAGI. V was shortened by 4 bases and J by 11 bases, with 14 bases between the two germline ends. CDR3 length: 12 residues. The CDR3 protein is CASSLQGGSAFF. The CDR3 nucleotides read TGTGCCAGCAGTTTACAAGGGGGTAGCGCTTTCTTT.

This clone was counted once. The gene calls are TRBV2 and TRBJ2-3; D perhaps matches TRBD1 (5 bases). The CDR3 loop spans 13 amino acids. Deletions cut 2 bases from V and 8 bases from J, with 11 bases between. CDR1 is SNHLY, CDR2 FYNNEI, per germline. Here the CDR3 DNA reads TGTGCCAGCAGTGAATCATTAAGGGGTACGCAGTATTTT. It yields the protein CASSESLRGTQYF.

The J gene is TRBJ1-6, the V gene TRBV27, with TRBD1 matching 11 bases. Germline V gene sequence: CDR1 MNHEY, CDR2 SMNVEV (reference sequence). Trimming removed 0 bases from V and 7 bases from J; junction bases left unmatched: 2. This CDR3 has 16 amino acids. CDR3 bases: TGTGCCAGCAGTTTATCTGGGACAGGGGGAAATTCACCCCTCCACTTT. It translates to CASSLSGTGGNSPLHF.

CDR3 DNA sequence: TGCGCCAGCAGCTCCGTTAGCTCCTACGAGCAGTACTTC. Translated, it gives CASSSVSSYEQYF. The V gene is TRBV5-1, the J gene TRBJ2-5; D not resolved. The DNA matches TRBJ2-7 better at its end, which makes the J call doubtful. The CDR3 sequence is 13 residues long. Germline CDR1 and CDR2: SGHRS and YFSETQ.

In this sample, this clone turned up a few times. CDR3 protein: CASSRGRGDSSNTGELFF. The CDR3 bases are TGTGCCAGCAGCCGGGGGAGGGGTGACAGCTCGAACACCGGGGAGCTGTTTTTT. The rearrangement joins TRBV7-9 to TRBJ2-2, with 7 bases identical to TRBD2. Germline V CDR1 and CDR2: SEHNR, FQNEAQ (reference sequence). The V and J ends lost 5 bases and 0 bases, in that order; junction bases with no gene match: 12. This CDR3 comprises 18 residues.

This clone has more than one count but fewer than ten. The gene calls are TRBV10-3 and TRBJ1-4; possible D gene TRBD1, 5 bases. Germline V gives CDR1 ENHRY, CDR2 SYGVKD. Deletions cut 5 bases from V and 0 bases from J, with 10 bases between. The CDR3 runs to 15 residues. Written as DNA, the CDR3 is TGTGCCATCAGTCTGGACAACTCAACTAATGAAAAACTGTTTTTT. Protein product: CAISLDNSTNEKLFF.

V and J are TRBV5-4 and TRBJ2-4, with D perhaps matching TRBD2 (5 bases). This CDR3 has 14 residues. V was pared by 0 bases and J by 3 bases, with 7 bases between. Germline V gene sequence: CDR1 SGHNT, CDR2 YYREEE (reference sequence). For the CDR3, the DNA is TGTGCCAGCAGCTTGGGCGGGTACAAAAACATTCAGTACTTC. Protein product: CASSLGGYKNIQYF.

The chain carries TRBV6-1 and TRBJ2-5; 10 bases are shared with TRBD1. TRBJ2-7 matches the DNA end more closely, so the J call is doubtful. Germline V gene data show CDR1 as MNHNS and CDR2 as SASEGT. The CDR3 length is 13 residues. This CDR3 is CAGHPGQGYEQYF. The CDR3 nucleotides are TGTGCCGGACACCCGGGACAGGGGTACGAGCAGTACTTC.